This TCR beta chain originates from a study of blood T cell repertoires in COVID-19. The table came from immunoSEQ multiplex PCR; TCRdb's copy has only in-frame clones and leaves some out. The repertoire holds roughly 250,000 clones, with under 90% as singletons. CDR3 length equals 14 residues. Trimming took off 0 bases at V and 2 bases at J, with 7 bases between the two ends. Per germline, CDR1 MGHRA and CDR2 YSYEKL. The sequence was obtained from a human donor in a cohort sampled during active COVID-19. V usage is TRBV4-1 and J usage is TRBJ1-2, with D tentatively TRBD1 (6 bases). The source material was peripheral blood. This CDR3 reads CASSQDDRNYGYTF. Written as DNA, the CDR3 is TGCGCCAGCAGCCAAGATGACAGGAACTATGGCTACACCTTC.